Listed below are T cell receptor beta chains from one sample, sequenced in a study of beta chain features in type 1 diabetes. The data were produced by immunoSEQ multiplex PCR, yet TCRdb's version contains in-frame clones alone and is incomplete. Among some 230,000 clones, over 9.5% were seen once, and the ten largest hold around 0.031%. The sample taken for sequencing was naive CD4+ T cells from blood. These receptors were taken from a woman younger than 30 in good health. The CDR3 runs from the conserved cysteine through the conserved F or W. D genes are given only for firm matches. Size tells how often a clone was seen (once, few, many) or the class of an expanded clone, and some rows leave it out.

V gene: TRBV30
D gene: TRBD2
J gene: TRBJ2-2
clone size: few
CDR3 protein: CAWSYGGGGSGELFF
CDR3 DNA: TGTGCCTGGAGTTATGGCGGGGGGGGATCCGGGGAGCTGTTTTTT

V gene: TRBV30
D gene: -
J gene: TRBJ2-5
clone size: -
CDR3 protein: CAWSARLVEETQYF
CDR3 DNA: TGTGCCTGGAGTGCCCGACTAGTAGAGGAGACCCAGTACTTC

V gene: TRBV19
D gene: -
J gene: TRBJ1-2
clone size: -
CDR3 protein: CASQGLGAYGYTF
CDR3 DNA: TGTGCCAGCCAGGGTTTGGGGGCCTATGGCTACACCTTC

V gene: TRBV6-5
D gene: -
J gene: TRBJ2-5
clone size: -
CDR3 protein: CASSYGATQYF
CDR3 DNA: TGTGCCAGCAGTTACGGGGCGACCCAGTACTTC

V gene: TRBV11-3
D gene: -
J gene: TRBJ1-1
clone size: -
CDR3 protein: CASSQGGNTEAFF
CDR3 DNA: TGTGCCAGCAGCCAAGGGGGGAACACTGAAGCTTTCTTT

V gene: TRBV20-1
D gene: TRBD2
J gene: TRBJ2-1
clone size: few
CDR3 protein: CSAQQRGEQFF
CDR3 DNA: TGCAGTGCCCAACAGCGGGGTGAGCAGTTCTTC

V gene: TRBV4-1
D gene: -
J gene: TRBJ2-1
clone size: -
CDR3 protein: CASSHPQGGIYNEQFF
CDR3 DNA: TGCGCCAGCAGCCACCCACAGGGGGGGATCTACAATGAGCAGTTCTTC

V gene: TRBV10-3
D gene: TRBD2
J gene: TRBJ2-1
clone size: -
CDR3 protein: CAISVTGTSGGNEQFF
CDR3 DNA: TGTGCCATCAGTGTTACCGGGACTAGCGGGGGAAATGAGCAGTTCTTC

V gene: TRBV4-2
D gene: TRBD1
J gene: TRBJ1-1
clone size: few
CDR3 protein: CASSQGARTEAFF
CDR3 DNA: TGTGCCAGCTCCCAGGGGGCAAGGACTGAAGCTTTCTTT

V gene: TRBV13
D gene: -
J gene: TRBJ1-5
clone size: -
CDR3 protein: CASSPGRNQPQHF
CDR3 DNA: TGTGCCAGCAGCCCTGGCCGCAATCAGCCCCAGCATTTT

V gene: TRBV7-9
D gene: TRBD1
J gene: TRBJ2-3
clone size: -
CDR3 protein: CASSSGTGSSTDTQYF
CDR3 DNA: TGTGCCAGCAGCTCCGGGACAGGGTCTAGCACAGATACGCAGTATTTT

V gene: TRBV2
D gene: TRBD2
J gene: TRBJ2-3
clone size: -
CDR3 protein: CASRATSGPTDTQYF
CDR3 DNA: TGTGCCAGCAGGGCTACTAGCGGCCCCACAGATACGCAGTATTTT

V gene: TRBV19
D gene: TRBD1
J gene: TRBJ2-3
clone size: few
CDR3 protein: CASSTQTGGTADTQYF
CDR3 DNA: TGTGCCAGTAGTACCCAGACAGGGGGCACGGCAGATACGCAGTATTTT

V gene: TRBV9
D gene: -
J gene: TRBJ2-3
clone size: many
CDR3 protein: CASSVVSDTQYF
CDR3 DNA: TGTGCCAGCAGCGTAGTCTCAGATACGCAGTATTTT

V gene: TRBV9
D gene: -
J gene: TRBJ1-2
clone size: -
CDR3 protein: CASSVREFYGYTF
CDR3 DNA: TGTGCCAGCAGCGTTAGGGAGTTCTATGGCTACACCTTC

V gene: TRBV6-5
D gene: TRBD1
J gene: TRBJ2-7
clone size: few
CDR3 protein: CASSYRDRVIEQYF
CDR3 DNA: TGTGCCAGCAGTTATAGGGACAGGGTCATCGAGCAGTACTTC

V gene: TRBV9
D gene: -
J gene: TRBJ1-3
clone size: -
CDR3 protein: CASSVAGSGNTIYF
CDR3 DNA: TGTGCCAGCAGCGTAGCCGGCTCTGGAAACACCATATATTTT

V gene: TRBV7-6
D gene: -
J gene: TRBJ2-2
clone size: -
CDR3 protein: CASSSSGTPNTGELFF
CDR3 DNA: TGTGCCAGCAGCTCCTCCGGGACTCCGAACACCGGGGAGCTGTTTTTT

V gene: TRBV4-2
D gene: -
J gene: TRBJ2-1
clone size: -
CDR3 protein: CASSQDRIQGNEQFF
CDR3 DNA: TGTGCCAGCAGCCAAGACCGCATCCAGGGCAATGAGCAGTTCTTC

V gene: TRBV19
D gene: TRBD1
J gene: TRBJ2-1
clone size: -
CDR3 protein: CASRGQGNNEQFF
CDR3 DNA: TGTGCCAGTAGGGGACAGGGGAACAATGAGCAGTTCTTC

V gene: TRBV7-2
D gene: TRBD2
J gene: TRBJ2-1
clone size: few
CDR3 protein: CASSLYGRAGNEQFF
CDR3 DNA: TGTGCCAGCAGCTTATACGGGAGGGCCGGCAATGAGCAGTTCTTC

V gene: TRBV5-1
D gene: TRBD2
J gene: TRBJ2-1
clone size: -
CDR3 protein: CASSLGTSLGEQFF
CDR3 DNA: TGCGCCAGCAGCTTGGGGACTAGCTTGGGTGAGCAGTTCTTC

V gene: TRBV5-4
D gene: -
J gene: TRBJ2-1
clone size: -
CDR3 protein: CASSSANGPRDEQFF
CDR3 DNA: TGTGCCAGCAGCTCCGCTAATGGCCCCCGGGATGAGCAGTTCTTC

V gene: TRBV6-5
D gene: -
J gene: TRBJ1-1
clone size: few
CDR3 protein: CASSRRTGVGTEAFF
CDR3 DNA: TGTGCCAGCAGTCGTCGTACGGGGGTCGGCACTGAAGCTTTCTTT

V gene: TRBV6-6
D gene: TRBD1
J gene: TRBJ1-4
clone size: -
CDR3 protein: CASSLDRGIEKLFF
CDR3 DNA: TGTGCCAGCAGTCTGGACAGGGGCATTGAAAAACTGTTTTTT

V gene: TRBV30
D gene: -
J gene: TRBJ2-1
clone size: few
CDR3 protein: CAWNAGSYNEQFF
CDR3 DNA: TGTGCCTGGAACGCGGGATCCTACAATGAGCAGTTCTTC

V gene: TRBV7-9
D gene: TRBD1
J gene: TRBJ1-1
clone size: few
CDR3 protein: CASSLVQGKAFF
CDR3 DNA: TGTGCCAGCAGCTTAGTACAGGGGAAAGCTTTCTTT

V gene: TRBV27
D gene: -
J gene: TRBJ2-1
clone size: -
CDR3 protein: CASSLVRELEQFF
CDR3 DNA: TGTGCCAGCAGTTTAGTTCGAGAACTCGAGCAGTTCTTC

V gene: TRBV30
D gene: -
J gene: TRBJ1-5
clone size: -
CDR3 protein: CAWSLAGNQPQHF
CDR3 DNA: TGTGCCTGGAGTTTGGCAGGCAATCAGCCCCAGCATTTT

V gene: TRBV11-2
D gene: TRBD1
J gene: TRBJ2-7
clone size: few
CDR3 protein: CASSLGTGRSYEQYF
CDR3 DNA: TGTGCCAGCAGCTTAGGGACAGGGAGGTCCTACGAGCAGTACTTC

V gene: TRBV30
D gene: TRBD1
J gene: TRBJ1-1
clone size: few
CDR3 protein: CAWSVDRVIRAFF
CDR3 DNA: TGTGCCTGGAGTGTTGACAGGGTGATACGAGCTTTCTTT

V gene: TRBV5-1
D gene: -
J gene: TRBJ1-1
clone size: -
CDR3 protein: CASLLLPNTEAFF
CDR3 DNA: TGCGCCAGTTTACTTCTACCGAACACTGAAGCTTTCTTT

V gene: TRBV4-2
D gene: TRBD2
J gene: TRBJ2-2
clone size: -
CDR3 protein: CASSRETSFGTGELFF
CDR3 DNA: TGTGCCAGCAGCCGAGAGACTAGCTTCGGCACCGGGGAGCTGTTTTTT

V gene: TRBV29-1
D gene: TRBD2
J gene: TRBJ2-3
clone size: many
CDR3 protein: CSVGSREGTDTQYF
CDR3 DNA: TGCAGCGTTGGATCGAGGGAGGGAACAGATACGCAGTATTTT

V gene: TRBV5-1
D gene: -
J gene: TRBJ1-1
clone size: -
CDR3 protein: CASSLLGGGTEAFF
CDR3 DNA: TGCGCCAGCAGCTTGTTGGGAGGAGGAACTGAAGCTTTCTTT

V gene: TRBV7-3
D gene: -
J gene: TRBJ2-2
clone size: -
CDR3 protein: CASSLTPGTTNTGELFF
CDR3 DNA: TGTGCCAGCAGCTTAACTCCAGGGACAACGAACACCGGGGAGCTGTTTTTT

V gene: TRBV5-4
D gene: TRBD2
J gene: TRBJ2-2
clone size: -
CDR3 protein: CASSWRRGIAGELFF
CDR3 DNA: TGTGCCAGCAGCTGGAGGCGGGGGATCGCCGGGGAGCTGTTTTTT

V gene: TRBV7-2
D gene: TRBD2
J gene: TRBJ2-7
clone size: few
CDR3 protein: CASSPGLAAGSEQYF
CDR3 DNA: TGTGCCAGCAGCCCGGGACTAGCGGCTGGGTCGGAGCAGTACTTC

V gene: TRBV6-5
D gene: TRBD1
J gene: TRBJ1-2
clone size: -
CDR3 protein: CASSYSTGDYTF
CDR3 DNA: TGTGCCAGCAGTTACTCGACAGGGGATTACACCTTC

V gene: TRBV11-2
D gene: TRBD1
J gene: TRBJ2-7
clone size: few
CDR3 protein: CASSLPPRQGAGEQYF
CDR3 DNA: TGTGCCAGCAGCTTACCTCCCAGACAGGGGGCGGGCGAGCAGTACTTC

V gene: TRBV18
D gene: -
J gene: TRBJ1-5
clone size: -
CDR3 protein: CASSPGGIISPQHF
CDR3 DNA: TGTGCCAGCTCACCGGGCGGGATTATCAGCCCCCAGCATTTT

V gene: TRBV6-5
D gene: -
J gene: TRBJ1-2
clone size: few
CDR3 protein: CASSPVASLGYTF
CDR3 DNA: TGTGCCAGCAGCCCGGTCGCATCTCTGGGCTACACCTTC

V gene: TRBV30
D gene: TRBD2
J gene: TRBJ2-3
clone size: few
CDR3 protein: CAWSVQRTSGSTDTQYF
CDR3 DNA: TGTGCCTGGAGTGTACAAAGGACTAGCGGGAGTACAGATACGCAGTATTTT

V gene: TRBV5-4
D gene: -
J gene: TRBJ2-3
clone size: -
CDR3 protein: CASSPHRDSTDTQYF
CDR3 DNA: TGTGCCAGCAGCCCCCACAGGGATAGCACAGATACGCAGTATTTT

V gene: TRBV21-1
D gene: -
J gene: TRBJ2-7
clone size: few
CDR3 protein: CASSNQGLSYEQYF
CDR3 DNA: TGTGCCAGCAGTAACCAGGGTTTGTCCTACGAGCAGTACTTC

V gene: TRBV11-2
D gene: TRBD2
J gene: TRBJ2-3
clone size: few
CDR3 protein: CASSQRLAGTDTQYF
CDR3 DNA: TGTGCCAGCAGCCAAAGACTAGCGGGCACAGATACGCAGTATTTT

V gene: TRBV2
D gene: -
J gene: TRBJ2-5
clone size: few
CDR3 protein: CASQALQETQYF
CDR3 DNA: TGTGCCAGCCAAGCCCTCCAAGAGACCCAGTACTTC

V gene: TRBV7-6
D gene: -
J gene: TRBJ1-3
clone size: -
CDR3 protein: CASSLAQFRSGNTIYF
CDR3 DNA: TGTGCCAGCAGCTTAGCACAGTTTCGCTCTGGAAACACCATATATTTT

V gene: TRBV30
D gene: -
J gene: TRBJ1-2
clone size: few
CDR3 protein: CAWSGGGHGYTF
CDR3 DNA: TGTGCCTGGAGCGGCGGCGGCCATGGCTACACCTTC

V gene: TRBV5-1
D gene: TRBD2
J gene: TRBJ2-2
clone size: few
CDR3 protein: CASSLAVLAGGSNTGELFF
CDR3 DNA: TGCGCCAGCAGCTTGGCCGTCCTAGCGGGGGGATCGAACACCGGGGAGCTGTTTTTT

V gene: TRBV5-6
D gene: -
J gene: TRBJ2-3
clone size: -
CDR3 protein: CASSLVRLGTDTQYF
CDR3 DNA: TGTGCCAGCAGCTTGGTCAGGCTGGGCACAGATACGCAGTATTTT

V gene: TRBV25-1
D gene: -
J gene: TRBJ1-1
clone size: few
CDR3 protein: CASQYIGVNTEAFF
CDR3 DNA: TGTGCCAGCCAATACATAGGGGTGAACACTGAAGCTTTCTTT

V gene: TRBV30
D gene: -
J gene: TRBJ1-1
clone size: few
CDR3 protein: CAWRKPGVNTEAFF
CDR3 DNA: TGTGCCTGGAGGAAACCGGGGGTGAACACTGAAGCTTTCTTT

V gene: TRBV14
D gene: -
J gene: TRBJ2-7
clone size: few
CDR3 protein: CASSLGPGVDYEQYF
CDR3 DNA: TGTGCCAGCAGCCTGGGTCCAGGTGTGGACTACGAGCAGTACTTC

V gene: TRBV7-9
D gene: -
J gene: TRBJ1-1
clone size: few
CDR3 protein: CASSLAVLGGAEAFF
CDR3 DNA: TGTGCCAGCAGCTTAGCAGTCCTTGGCGGCGCTGAAGCTTTCTTT